Listed here are 15 T cell receptor beta chains from one sample, sequenced in a study of CD8 T cells in Susac syndrome. RNA totalling roughly 0.5 to 1 ug underwent reverse transcription with random hexamers. TCRdb independently ran MiXCR on the immunoSEQ multiplex PCR reads; one entry per CDR3 protein. The repertoire holds fewer than 200,000 distinct CDR3 sequences, with about 94% as singletons. Sequencing was performed on CD4+ T cells from PBMCs. These receptor sequences come from a human donor in good health.

V gene TRBV5-1 combines with J gene TRBJ2-5; no definite D call. The germline V gene encodes CDR1 SGHRS and CDR2 YFSETQ. V lost 0 bases and J 1 base, leaving 7 bases between the germline ends. This CDR3 has 14 amino acids. CDR3 nucleotide sequence: TGCGCCAGCAGCTTGGTCTCATCCCAAGAGACCCAGTACTTC. Protein sequence: CASSLVSSQETQYF.

V is TRBV23-1 and J is TRBJ2-5; D gene ambiguous. TRBV23-1 qualifies as an ORF whose function is uncertain. CDR3 length: 13 residues. V was clipped by 0 bases and J by 4 bases, with 6 bases between them. DNA for the CDR3: TGCGCCAGCAGTCAATCTGAGAGAGAGACCCAGTACTTC. This gives the protein CASSQSERETQYF.

This sequence joins TRBV3-1 and TRBJ1-1, with TRBD1 as a possible D gene (6 bases). Trimming removed 6 bases at V and 0 bases at J, with 11 bases between. CDR1 is LGHDT and CDR2 is YNNKEL in the germline V gene (reference sequence). The CDR3 sequence is 14 residues long. CDR3 amino acids: CASSRTDLNTEAFF. The CDR3 nucleotides are TGTGCCAGCAGTCGGACAGACTTGAACACTGAAGCTTTCTTT.

The V gene is TRBV5-6, the J gene TRBJ2-4, with D possibly TRBD1 on 6 matching bases. The V gene's germline CDR1 is SGHDT and CDR2 YYEEEE. V was pared by 4 bases and J by 10 bases, with 15 bases between. The CDR3 runs to 13 residues. This CDR3 is CASSALLGGIQYF. The CDR3 DNA is TGTGCCAGCAGCGCCCTTTTAGGGGGAATTCAGTACTTC.

The CDR3 DNA is TGTGCCAGCAGCGTAATGTCAAACACTGAAGCTTTCTTT. It yields the protein CASSVMSNTEAFF. The J gene is TRBJ1-1, the V gene TRBV9; D not resolved. This CDR3 has 13 amino acids. Deletions cut 1 base from V and 2 bases from J, with 6 bases between. The germline CDR1 and CDR2 sequences are SGDLS and YYNGEE. Complete variable domain (other parts from reference TRBV9 and TRBJ1-1): DSGVTQTPKHLITATGQRVTLRCSPRSGDLSVYWYQQSLDQGLQFLIQYYNGEERAKGNILERFSAQQFPDLHSELNLSSLELGDSALYFCASSVMSNTEAFFGQGTRLTVV.

This rearrangement joins TRBV9 to TRBJ1-2, with 9 bases that match TRBD1. Per germline, CDR1 SGDLS and CDR2 YYNGEE. V lost 3 bases to trimming and J lost 1 base; unmatched junction nucleotides: 1. The CDR3 spans 14 residues. CDR3 sequence: CASSAGQGNYGYTF. The CDR3 DNA reads TGTGCCAGCAGCGCGGGACAGGGTAACTATGGCTACACCTTC.

The chain links TRBV27 to TRBJ2-7; D not certain. V was shortened by 0 bases and J by 4 bases, with 10 bases between the two germline ends. The CDR3 runs 14 residues. Germline lookup yields CDR1 MNHEY and CDR2 SMNVEV (reference sequence). The CDR3 region has the DNA TGTGCCAGCAGTTTATCCCCACGGTTTTACGAGCAGTACTTC. As protein: CASSLSPRFYEQYF.

The V call is TRBV7-3, the J call TRBJ2-6; D is unclear. Trimming stripped 4 bases from V and 4 bases from J, with 8 bases between. Germline V gene lookup returns CDR1 SGHTA and CDR2 FQGTGA. The CDR3 spans 14 residues. The CDR3, as DNA: TGTGCCAGCAGCTCCCTAGTGGGGGCCAACGTCCTGACTTTC. This gives the protein CASSSLVGANVLTF.

The table lists this clonotype with a count of one. The chain employs TRBV19 and TRBJ2-7; tentative D call: TRBD1 (5 bases). V lost 5 bases and J 0 bases, leaving 8 bases between the germline ends. The CDR3 runs to 13 residues. From germline, CDR1 is LNHDA and CDR2 SQIVND (reference sequence). The CDR3 coding sequence is TGTGCCAGTAGTCTACAGGTCTCCTACGAGCAGTACTTC. Residues: CASSLQVSYEQYF.

The V and J genes are TRBV6-5 and TRBJ2-7; 8 bases line up with TRBD2. V gave up 7 bases and J gave up 1 base; unmatched junction bases: 6. Germline lookup yields CDR1 MNHEY and CDR2 SVGAGI. The length of the CDR3 is 14 residues. CDR3: CASTSSGPSYEQYF. CDR3 DNA: TGTGCCAGCACCTCTAGCGGGCCTTCCTACGAGCAGTACTTC.

This clonotype turned up a few times. The chain recombines TRBV29-1 with TRBJ2-2; D remains ambiguous. With 4 bases removed from V and 6 bases from J, the gap between germline ends came to 3 bases. The CDR3 loop spans 10 amino acids. Per germline, CDR1 SQVTM and CDR2 ANQGSEA. The CDR3 is CSVGSGELFF. CDR3 nucleotides: TGCAGCGTTGGTTCCGGGGAGCTGTTTTTT.

The gene calls are TRBV2 and TRBJ2-7, with TRBD1 matching 10 bases. Germline values: CDR1 SNHLY, CDR2 FYNNEI. V gave up 6 bases and J gave up 6 bases; unmatched junction bases: 11. CDR3 length equals 15 residues. The CDR3 coding sequence is TGTGCCAGCAGCGTGCCGGGACAGGGGACGAGCGAGCAGTACTTC. It codes for CASSVPGQGTSEQYF. The variable domain in full, completed from reference TRBV2 and TRBJ2-7, reads EPEVTQTPSHQVTQMGQEVILRCVPISNHLYFYWYRQILGQKVEFLVSFYNNEISEKSEIFDDQFSVERPDGSNFTLKIRSTKLEDSAMYFCASSVPGQGTSEQYFGPGTRLTVT.

This sequence joins TRBV20-1 and TRBJ2-1; the D is unclear. Germline values: CDR1 DFQATT, CDR2 SNEGSKA (reference sequence). Trimming pared 7 bases from V and 7 bases from J, leaving 14 bases between. The CDR3 length is 12 residues. CDR3 amino acids: CSGNRRWNEQFF. The CDR3 DNA reads as TGCAGTGGTAATAGAAGGTGGAATGAGCAGTTCTTC.

V gene TRBV11-2 combines with J gene TRBJ2-1; a possible D gene is TRBD2 (5 bases). The CDR3 totals 12 residues. Trimming shortened V by 2 bases and J by 10 bases, and 9 bases separated the two germline ends. Germline-derived CDR1 and CDR2 are SGHAT and FQNNGV. DNA for the CDR3: TGTGCCAGCAGCTTATCTAGCTACGAGCAGTTCTTC. Its protein is CASSLSSYEQFF.

This clonotype appeared once. The chain is built from TRBV4-3 and TRBJ2-3; no firm D call. Germline V gene lookup returns CDR1 LGHNA and CDR2 YSLEER. The CDR3 length is 13 residues. V lost 0 bases and J lost 3, with 4 bases in between. CDR3 coding DNA: TGCGCCAGCAGCCAAGAGGAGACAGATACGCAGTATTTT. Translated, it gives CASSQEETDTQYF.